This T cell receptor beta chain originates from a study of cytomegalovirus exposure and HLA in healthy donors. Unmatched junction bases numbered 9, after V lost 4 bases and J lost 2 bases. Germline V gene sequence: CDR1 SGHTS, CDR2 YDEGEE. This CDR3 is 16 amino acids long. The PCR was carried out with 60 Vbeta primers and 13 Jbeta primers. The assay was immunoSEQ multiplex PCR, and TCRdb's table has in-frame clones only and misses some. The sample shows roughly 190,000 clones, 65% to 85% of them seen only once. The gene calls are TRBV5-8 and TRBJ2-1; 7 bases agree with TRBD1. The sample taken for sequencing was PBMCs. The clonotype originates from a man in his forties in good health and CMV-seropositive. CDR3 sequence: CASSPEGQGAYNEQFF. The CDR3, as DNA: TGTGCCAGCAGCCCCGAGGGTCAGGGGGCCTACAATGAGCAGTTCTTC.